The clone carrying this TCR beta chain has just one count. No antigen is known for it. This entry comes from a study of shared clonotypes between healthy human individuals. Study-wide results and limits: Depth of sequencing was expected to influence donor clonotype sharing.

Assay: immunoSEQ multiplex PCR; the TCRdb copy retains only in-frame clones and omits some. The sample carries some 2,500,000 clones, under 95% recorded once. The receptor was isolated from a man aged 18 to 30 in good health. Some clones in this sample may be carry-over from other donors' samples. Sequenced: naive CD4+ T cells from PBMCs. Subset reported: CD45RA+ positively selected.

CDR3 DNA sequence: TGTGTGACAGGGGCAGGGGCCAAAAACATTCAGTACTTC. Protein product: CVTGAGAKNIQYF. The chain employs TRBV21-1 and TRBJ2-4; TRBD1 reflects the table's D call only, with no check against the DNA. TRBV21-1 is a pseudogene. The CDR3 is 13 amino acids.